This entry lists 7 T cell receptor beta chains sequenced from one sample in a study of CD8 T cells in Susac syndrome. Random hexamers served to reverse transcribe roughly 0.5 to 1 ug RNA. TCRdb used MiXCR to reprocess the immunoSEQ multiplex PCR reads, holding one entry per CDR3 protein. The sample contains some 52,000 distinct CDR3 sequences, 93% of which appear only once. Sample: CD8+ T cells from PBMCs. The receptor source for this set is a human donor with multiple sclerosis.

This clonotype appeared a single time. The genes are TRBV20-1 and TRBJ1-1; no clear D gene. Per the germline V gene, CDR1 is DFQATT and CDR2 is SNEGSKA (reference sequence). The CDR3 sequence is 16 residues long. V was shortened by 5 bases and J by 3 bases, with 22 bases between the two germline ends. The CDR3 region is CSAFGSKGVLDTEAFF. The CDR3 nucleotides are TGCAGTGCTTTCGGATCGAAGGGAGTACTGGACACTGAAGCTTTCTTT.

CDR3 DNA: TGTGCCAGCAGCACCACCGACAGGGGGCTCCTTTACGAGCAGTACTTC. Residues: CASSTTDRGLLYEQYF. The genes are TRBV7-9 and TRBJ2-7; 10 nucleotides agree with TRBD1. The CDR3 has 16 residues. The germline V gene encodes CDR1 SEHNR and CDR2 FQNEAQ (reference sequence). V shed 5 bases, J shed 4 bases, and the junction held 11 bases outside the gene matches.

CDR3 bases: TGTGCCAGCAGACCGACAGGGGAACAGCCCCAGCATTTT. Amino acid sequence: CASRPTGEQPQHF. This chain connects TRBV28 to TRBJ1-5; TRBD1 aligns across 8 bases. CDR1 and CDR2 (germline): MDHEN, SYDVKM. The CDR3 is made up of 13 amino acids. V gave up 6 bases and J gave up 7 bases; unmatched junction bases: 5.

The chain is built from TRBV28 and TRBJ1-2, with D perhaps matching TRBD1 (6 bases). This CDR3 contains 15 residues. Germline V gives CDR1 MDHEN, CDR2 SYDVKM. V lost 7 bases, J lost 4 bases, and 19 bases lay in between. In DNA, the CDR3 is TGTGCCAGCACCTCCCGGGACACTCCATTCTATGGCTACACCTTC. It specifies CASTSRDTPFYGYTF.

Details on this clonotype: One junction end disagrees with the germline gene, perhaps due to a read error. The rearrangement links TRBV6-2 or TRBV6-3 to TRBJ2-7; the D is unclear. This CDR3 is built from 11 residues. Germline V lookup: CDR1 MNHEY, CDR2 SVGEGT. The CDR3 bases are TGTGCCAGCAGTTACTCAACTTTACTCCTCTTC. It codes for CASSYSTLLLF.

The V gene is TRBV28, the J gene TRBJ1-2; D is unresolved. Germline CDR1 reads MDHEN; CDR2 reads SYDVKM. The CDR3 has 13 amino acids. V was cut by 6 bases and J by 4 bases, with 12 bases left in between. CDR3: CASSIEESYGYTF. As DNA, the CDR3 is TGTGCCAGCAGCATAGAGGAGAGCTATGGCTACACCTTC.

The rearrangement links TRBV12-3 or TRBV12-4 to TRBJ1-5; D is possibly TRBD1 (5 bases). Trimming pared 7 bases from V and 2 bases from J, leaving 15 bases between. CDR3 length equals 15 residues. CDR3: CASTDEDTGNQPQHF. CDR3 DNA: TGTGCCAGCACCGATGAGGACACCGGCAATCAGCCCCAGCATTTT.